The clone carrying this T cell receptor beta chain showed up many times. What it binds is not known. Germline-derived CDR1 and CDR2 are SEHNR and FQNEAQ (reference sequence). This CDR3 has 15 amino acids. With 3 bases removed from V and 2 bases from J, the gap between germline ends came to 11 bases. Patients had received no treatment of any kind before thyroid surgery. Original data processing: Construction of a distant-metastasis classifier for papillary thyroid cancer relied on CDR3 differences across clinicopathological groups. TCRdb re-clonotyped the PCR reads through MiXCR. TCRdb's processing, not the study's, gives the V and J calls here. The table shows some 25,000 clones, with more than 20% occurring only once. These data belong to a study of metastatic and nonmetastatic thyroid tumors. Study as a whole: The study looked at repertoires side by side in blood and in tumor or nodule tissue from malignant and benign thyroid patients. The study's findings and limits: Reportedly, malignant thyroid tumors had significantly higher TCR beta diversity than benign nodules, in blood and tumor.

This TCR was sampled from a male donor with papillary thyroid cancer or a benign thyroid nodule (not recorded which). Some clones in this sample may be carry-over from other donors' samples. The specimen sequenced was blood. The V gene is TRBV7-9, the J gene TRBJ1-3, with D perhaps TRBD1 (5 bases). CDR3 coding DNA: TGTGCCAGCAGCTTCCGGGGGTTTCCTGGAAACACCATATATTTT. Amino acid sequence: CASSFRGFPGNTIYF.